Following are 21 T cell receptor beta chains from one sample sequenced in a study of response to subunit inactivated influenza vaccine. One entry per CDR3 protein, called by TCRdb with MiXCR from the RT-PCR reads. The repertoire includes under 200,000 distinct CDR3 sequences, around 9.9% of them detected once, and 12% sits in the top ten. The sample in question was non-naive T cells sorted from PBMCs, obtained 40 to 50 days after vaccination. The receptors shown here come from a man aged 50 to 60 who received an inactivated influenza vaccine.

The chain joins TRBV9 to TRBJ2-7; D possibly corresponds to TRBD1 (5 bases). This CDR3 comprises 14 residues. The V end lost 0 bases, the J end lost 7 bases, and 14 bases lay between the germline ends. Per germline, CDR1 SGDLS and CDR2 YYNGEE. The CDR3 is CASSVGRVMGEQYF. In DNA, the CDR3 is TGTGCCAGCAGCGTAGGCAGGGTGATGGGAGAGCAGTACTTC.

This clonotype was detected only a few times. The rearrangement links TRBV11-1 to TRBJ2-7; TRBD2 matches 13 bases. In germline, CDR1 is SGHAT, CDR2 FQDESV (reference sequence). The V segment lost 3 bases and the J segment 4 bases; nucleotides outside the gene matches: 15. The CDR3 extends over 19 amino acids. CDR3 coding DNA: TGTGCCAGCAGCTTTTTTCGTCAACTAGCGGGAGGGCCTCAATACGAGCAGTACTTC. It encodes CASSFFRQLAGGPQYEQYF.

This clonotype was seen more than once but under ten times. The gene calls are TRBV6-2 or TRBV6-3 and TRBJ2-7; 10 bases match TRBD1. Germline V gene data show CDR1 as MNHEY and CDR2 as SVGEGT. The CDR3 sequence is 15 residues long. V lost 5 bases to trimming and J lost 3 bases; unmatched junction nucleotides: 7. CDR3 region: CASSRMTGGLYEQYF. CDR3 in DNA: TGTGCCAGCAGTAGGATGACAGGGGGCCTCTACGAGCAGTACTTC.

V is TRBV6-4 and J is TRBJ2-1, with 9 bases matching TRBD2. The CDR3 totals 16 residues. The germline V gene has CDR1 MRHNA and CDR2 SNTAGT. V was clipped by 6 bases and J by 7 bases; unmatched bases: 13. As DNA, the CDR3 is TGTGCCAGCAGGCGGGTTAGCGGGGGCACTGGGAATGAGCAGTTCTTC. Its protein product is CASRRVSGGTGNEQFF.

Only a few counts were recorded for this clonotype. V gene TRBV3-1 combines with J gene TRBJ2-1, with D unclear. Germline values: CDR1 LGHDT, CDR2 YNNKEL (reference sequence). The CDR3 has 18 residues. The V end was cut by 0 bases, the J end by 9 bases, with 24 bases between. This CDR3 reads CASSQESGSPWTSGEQFF. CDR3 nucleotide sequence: TGTGCCAGCAGCCAAGAGTCCGGATCCCCCTGGACCTCTGGTGAGCAGTTCTTC.

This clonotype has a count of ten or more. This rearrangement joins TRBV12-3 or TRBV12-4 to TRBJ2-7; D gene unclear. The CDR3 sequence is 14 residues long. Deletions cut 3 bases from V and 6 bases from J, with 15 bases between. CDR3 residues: CASSFSGSLGEQYF. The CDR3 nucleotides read TGTGCCAGCAGTTTTAGTGGGTCCCTCGGCGAGCAGTACTTC.

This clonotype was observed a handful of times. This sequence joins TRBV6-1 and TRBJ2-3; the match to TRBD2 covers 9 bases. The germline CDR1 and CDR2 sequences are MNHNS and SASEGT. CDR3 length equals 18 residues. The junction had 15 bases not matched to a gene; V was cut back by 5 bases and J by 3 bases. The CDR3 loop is CASSLRGRGGSGTDTQYF. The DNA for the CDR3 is TGTGCCAGCAGTCTCCGAGGGCGGGGGGGCTCGGGAACAGATACGCAGTATTTT.

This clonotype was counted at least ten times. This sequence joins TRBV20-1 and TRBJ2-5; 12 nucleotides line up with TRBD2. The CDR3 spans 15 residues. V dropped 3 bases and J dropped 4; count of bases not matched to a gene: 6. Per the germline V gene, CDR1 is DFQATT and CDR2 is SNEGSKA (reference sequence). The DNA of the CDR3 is TGCAGTGCTAGTCCTAGCGGGGGGGCACGAGAGACCCAGTACTTC. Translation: CSASPSGGARETQYF.

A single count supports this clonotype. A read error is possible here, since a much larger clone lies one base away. This CDR3 reads CGSSLNSGHNEQFF. The CDR3 DNA is TGTGGCAGCAGCTTAAACTCCGGTCACAATGAGCAGTTCTTC. The J gene is TRBJ2-1, the V gene TRBV7-9; no clear D gene. Germline V gene lookup returns CDR1 SEHNR and CDR2 FQNEAQ (reference sequence). The CDR3 consists of 14 residues. Full variable domain (rest looked up from reference TRBV7-9 and TRBJ2-1): DTGVSQNPRHKITKRGQNVTFRCDPISEHNRLYWYRQTLGQGPEFLTYFQNEAQLEKSRLLSDRFSAERPKGSFSTLEIQRTEQGDSAMYLCGSSLNSGHNEQFFGPGTRLTVL.

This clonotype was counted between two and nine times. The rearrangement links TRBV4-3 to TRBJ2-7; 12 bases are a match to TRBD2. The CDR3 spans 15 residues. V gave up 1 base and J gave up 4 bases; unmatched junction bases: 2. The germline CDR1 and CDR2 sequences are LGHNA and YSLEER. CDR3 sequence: CASSQGLAGAYEQYF. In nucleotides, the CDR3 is TGCGCCAGCAGCCAAGGACTAGCGGGAGCATACGAGCAGTACTTC.

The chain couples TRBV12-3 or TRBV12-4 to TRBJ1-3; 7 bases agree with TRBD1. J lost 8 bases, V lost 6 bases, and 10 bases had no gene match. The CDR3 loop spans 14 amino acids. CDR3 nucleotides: TGTGCCAGCAGGACAGGGCAGGGGCTAGACACCATATATTTT. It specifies CASRTGQGLDTIYF.

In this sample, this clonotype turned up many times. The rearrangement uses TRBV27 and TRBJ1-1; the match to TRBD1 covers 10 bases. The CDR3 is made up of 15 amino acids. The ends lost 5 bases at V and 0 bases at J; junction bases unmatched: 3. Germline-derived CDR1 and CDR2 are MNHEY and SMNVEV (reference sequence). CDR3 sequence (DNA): TGTGCCAGCAGTACTGACAGGGGGCTGAACACTGAAGCTTTCTTT. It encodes CASSTDRGLNTEAFF.

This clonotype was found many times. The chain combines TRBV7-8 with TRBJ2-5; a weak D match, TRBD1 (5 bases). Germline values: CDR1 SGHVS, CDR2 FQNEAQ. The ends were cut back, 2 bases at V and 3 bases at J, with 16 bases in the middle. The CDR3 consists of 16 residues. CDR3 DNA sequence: TGTGCCAGCAGCTTACCCTCCCAAGGGGCGAAAGAGACCCAGTACTTC. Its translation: CASSLPSQGAKETQYF. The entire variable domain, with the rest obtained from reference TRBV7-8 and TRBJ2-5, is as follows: GAGVSQSPRYKVAKRGQDVALRCDPISGHVSLFWYQQALGQGPEFLTYFQNEAQLDKSGLPSDRFFAERPEGSVSTLKIQRTQQEDSAVYLCASSLPSQGAKETQYFGPGTRLLVL.

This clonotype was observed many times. The chain's CDR3 is CASSQRTGELFF. CDR3 DNA sequence: TGTGCCAGCAGCCAGAGAACCGGGGAGCTGTTTTTT. The chain links TRBV12-3 or TRBV12-4 to TRBJ2-2; no clear D gene. V lost 6 bases and J lost 5, with 7 bases in between. The CDR3 covers 12 residues.

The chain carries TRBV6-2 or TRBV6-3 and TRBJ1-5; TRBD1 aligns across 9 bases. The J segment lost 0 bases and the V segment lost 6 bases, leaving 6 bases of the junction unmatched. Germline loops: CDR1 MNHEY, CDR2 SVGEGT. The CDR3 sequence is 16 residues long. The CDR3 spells CASRPSDRGSNQPQHF. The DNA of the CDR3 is TGTGCCAGCAGGCCCTCGGACAGGGGTAGCAATCAGCCCCAGCATTTT.

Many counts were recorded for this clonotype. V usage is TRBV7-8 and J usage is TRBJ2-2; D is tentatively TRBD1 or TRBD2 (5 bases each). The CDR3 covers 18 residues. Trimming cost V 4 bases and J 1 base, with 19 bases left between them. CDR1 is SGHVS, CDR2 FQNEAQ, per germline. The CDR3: CASSSRGRRAVNTGELFF. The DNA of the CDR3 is TGTGCCAGCAGCTCCCGGGGCAGGCGGGCCGTGAACACCGGGGAGCTGTTTTTT.

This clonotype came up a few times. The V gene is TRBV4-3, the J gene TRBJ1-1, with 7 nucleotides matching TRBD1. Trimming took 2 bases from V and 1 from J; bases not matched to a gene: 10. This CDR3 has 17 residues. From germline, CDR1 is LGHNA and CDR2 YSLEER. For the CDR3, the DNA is TGCGCCAGCAGCCAATATTCAGGCAGGGGGGCGAACACTGAAGCTTTCTTT. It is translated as CASSQYSGRGANTEAFF.

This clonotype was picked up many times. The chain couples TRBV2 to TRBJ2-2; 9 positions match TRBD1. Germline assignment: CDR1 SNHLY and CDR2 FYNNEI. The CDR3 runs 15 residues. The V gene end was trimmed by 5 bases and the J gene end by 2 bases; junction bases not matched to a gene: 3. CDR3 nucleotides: TGTGCCAGCAGTTGGACAGGGGCAAACACCGGGGAGCTGTTTTTT. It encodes CASSWTGANTGELFF.

The CDR3 nucleotides read TGTGCCAGCGGGACACCGAACACCGGGGAGCTGTTTTTT. The encoded protein is CASGTPNTGELFF. The rearrangement joins TRBV7-3 to TRBJ2-2, with D perhaps TRBD1 (6 bases). Germline V gene data show CDR1 as SGHTA and CDR2 as FQGTGA. CDR3 length: 13 residues. Trimming took off 8 bases at V and 0 bases at J, with 7 bases between the two ends.

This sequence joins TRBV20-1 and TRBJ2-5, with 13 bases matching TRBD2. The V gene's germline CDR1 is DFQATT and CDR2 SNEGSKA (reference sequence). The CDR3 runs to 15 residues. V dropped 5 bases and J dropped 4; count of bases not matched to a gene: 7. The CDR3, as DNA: TGCAGTGCTCGGGGACTAGCGGGACCGGGAGAGACCCAGTACTTC. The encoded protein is CSARGLAGPGETQYF.

CDR3 residues: CASSLGLGTNTEAFF. For the CDR3, the DNA is TGTGCCAGCAGCTTAGGTTTGGGCACGAACACTGAAGCTTTCTTT. J is TRBJ1-1 and V is TRBV11-2; D remains ambiguous. V lost 1 base to trimming and J lost 1 base, with 10 bases between them. Per germline, CDR1 SGHAT and CDR2 FQNNGV. The CDR3 is made up of 15 amino acids.